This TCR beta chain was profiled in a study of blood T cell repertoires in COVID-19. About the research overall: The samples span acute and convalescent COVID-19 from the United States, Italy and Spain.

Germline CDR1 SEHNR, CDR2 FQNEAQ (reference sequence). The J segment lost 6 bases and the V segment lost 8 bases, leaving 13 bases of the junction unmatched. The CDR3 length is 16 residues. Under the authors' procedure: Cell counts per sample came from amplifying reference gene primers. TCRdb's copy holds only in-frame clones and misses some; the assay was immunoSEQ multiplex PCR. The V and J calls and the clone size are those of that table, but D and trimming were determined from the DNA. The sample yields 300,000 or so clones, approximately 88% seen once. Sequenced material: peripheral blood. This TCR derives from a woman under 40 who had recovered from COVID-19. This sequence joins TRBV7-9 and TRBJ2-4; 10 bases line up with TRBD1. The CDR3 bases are TGTGCCAGCTCTAAACTCGGGACAGGGGAGGGAAACATTCAGTACTTC. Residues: CASSKLGTGEGNIQYF.